This is a list of T cell receptor beta chains from one sample in a study of lymphopenia after photon versus proton radiotherapy. Here immunoSEQ multiplex PCR was the method, and the copy in TCRdb shows in-frame clones only, minus some. The data contain 29,000 or so clones, 87% of them singletons. The source material was peripheral blood, sampled from a patient treated with proton-based radiotherapy. The receptors were gathered from a woman aged 60 to 75 with cholangiocarcinoma. Some clones in this sample may be carry-over from other donors' samples. Each CDR3 is given with its conserved first and last residue. A D gene is named only where the DNA matches it firmly. Size is omitted from some rows. Given values are once, few, many or a class for expanded clones.

V gene,clone size,J gene,D gene,CDR3 DNA,CDR3 protein
TRBV6-5,NA,TRBJ2-3,NA,TGTGCCAGCAGAAGTGGGGGCGATACGCAGTATTTT,CASRSGGDTQYF
TRBV6-5,NA,TRBJ1-6,NA,TGTGCCAGCAGTTACCAGGGGTTACGTTCACCCCTCCACTTT,CASSYQGLRSPLHF
TRBV4-1,NA,TRBJ1-2,TRBD1,TGCGCCAGCAGCCAAGAGGGGGACAGCCTGGGGAGCTATGGCTACACCTTC,CASSQEGDSLGSYGYTF
TRBV10-1,NA,TRBJ2-7,TRBD2,TGCGCCAGCAGCGAGGACCCGGGACTAGCATTGGGCGAGCAGTACTTC,CASSEDPGLALGEQYF
TRBV5-1,NA,TRBJ2-7,TRBD1,TGCGCCAGCAGCTTGGGGACAGGAATCTACGAGCAGTACTTC,CASSLGTGIYEQYF
TRBV6-4,NA,TRBJ2-3,TRBD2,TGTGCCAGCAGTGGGGGACTAGCGGGAGTATCTGAGACAGATACGCAGTATTTT,CASSGGLAGVSETDTQYF
TRBV7-9,NA,TRBJ2-1,TRBD2,TGTGCCAGCAGCTTAGGACGCGCGGGAGGGCCCTTTGAGCAGTTCTTC,CASSLGRAGGPFEQFF
TRBV15,NA,TRBJ2-3,TRBD2,TGTGCCACCAAGCTAGCGGTCAGCACAGATACGCAGTATTTT,CATKLAVSTDTQYF
TRBV9,NA,TRBJ2-7,NA,TGTGCCAGCAGCGTAGAGCACCGAGGCGAGCAGTACTTC,CASSVEHRGEQYF
TRBV18,NA,TRBJ1-1,NA,TGTGCCAGCTCACCAAATGTAAACACTGAAGCTTTCTTT,CASSPNVNTEAFF
TRBV19,few,TRBJ2-2,NA,TGTGCCAGTAGTATGGGGGGCCTCGGGGAGCTGTTTTTT,CASSMGGLGELFF
TRBV10-1,once,TRBJ1-6,NA,TGCGCCAGCACTGCCGGGGGAGCCCTCCACTTT,CASTAGGALHF
TRBV29-1,once,TRBJ2-1,NA,TGCAGCGTTGAATCAGGGATCGATGAGCAGTTCTTC,CSVESGIDEQFF
TRBV4-1,NA,TRBJ2-1,TRBD2,TGCGCCAGCAGGCTTGGACTAGCGGGACGCAATGAGCAGTTCTTC,CASRLGLAGRNEQFF
TRBV29-1,NA,TRBJ1-1,NA,TGCAGCGTCTCGGACAGAAACACTGAAGCTTTCTTT,CSVSDRNTEAFF
TRBV2,NA,TRBJ1-5,NA,TGTGCCAGCAGTGATACTGGGGGCGAGCGCAATCAGCCCCAGCATTTT,CASSDTGGERNQPQHF
TRBV2,NA,TRBJ2-5,NA,TGTGCCAGCAGTGCGGGGGAAGAGACCCAGTACTTC,CASSAGEETQYF
TRBV2,NA,TRBJ2-7,NA,TGTGCCAGCAGTGTTCTCTACGGTTACGAGCAGTACTTC,CASSVLYGYEQYF
TRBV4-3,NA,TRBJ2-1,NA,TGCGCCAGCAGCCAGGAGGCGGTAGGTGAGCAGTTCTTC,CASSQEAVGEQFF
TRBV15,NA,TRBJ2-2,NA,TGTGCCACCAGCGACCCACAGCGGAACACCGGGGAGCTGTTTTTT,CATSDPQRNTGELFF
TRBV7-3,few,TRBJ1-3,NA,TGTGCCAGCAGCCCCAAGGGCGGGGGAAACACCATATATTTT,CASSPKGGGNTIYF
TRBV6-5,NA,TRBJ1-2,TRBD1,TGTGCCAGCAGTTATTTTACAGGGGGAGACTATGGCTACACCTTC,CASSYFTGGDYGYTF
TRBV10-2,NA,TRBJ2-7,TRBD2,TGCGCCAGCATCAGCGGGAGCTCCTACGAGCAGTACTTC,CASISGSSYEQYF
TRBV19,NA,TRBJ2-7,NA,TGTGCCAGTAGCTTACAGGCGGACAGCCCTTACGAGCAGTACTTC,CASSLQADSPYEQYF
TRBV5-1,NA,TRBJ2-5,NA,TGCGCCAGCAGCTTGCAAGAGACCCAGTACTTC,CASSLQETQYF
TRBV9,few,TRBJ1-1,NA,TGTGCCAGCAGCGTTCAGAGTGGGCCCAGCGAAGCTTTCTTT,CASSVQSGPSEAFF
TRBV5-8,NA,TRBJ2-7,NA,TGTGCCAGCAGCTTGGTTGAGCAGTACTTC,CASSLVEQYF
TRBV19,NA,TRBJ2-7,NA,TGTGCCAGTAGTAACGGCGGGACAGTATACGAGCAGTACTTC,CASSNGGTVYEQYF
TRBV5-4,NA,TRBJ2-5,NA,TGTGCCAGCAGCGGGACGTTCCAAGAGACCCAGTACTTC,CASSGTFQETQYF
TRBV11-3,NA,TRBJ2-5,TRBD1,TGTGCCAGCAGCTTAGGGGGACAGGGTTACGAGACCCAGTACTTC,CASSLGGQGYETQYF
TRBV7-3,once,TRBJ1-1,TRBD1,TGTGCCAGCAGCCCCCAGACAGGGCGGGACACTGAAGCTTTCTTT,CASSPQTGRDTEAFF